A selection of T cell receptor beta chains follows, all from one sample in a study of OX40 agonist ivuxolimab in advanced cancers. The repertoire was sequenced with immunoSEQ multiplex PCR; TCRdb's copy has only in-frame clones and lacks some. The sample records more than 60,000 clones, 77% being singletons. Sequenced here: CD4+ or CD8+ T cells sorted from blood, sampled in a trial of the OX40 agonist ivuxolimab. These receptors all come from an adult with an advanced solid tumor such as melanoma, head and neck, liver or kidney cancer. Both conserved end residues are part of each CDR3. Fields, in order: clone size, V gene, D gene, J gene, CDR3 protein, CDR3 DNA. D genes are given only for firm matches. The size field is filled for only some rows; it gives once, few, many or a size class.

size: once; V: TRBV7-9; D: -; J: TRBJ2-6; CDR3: CASSLTGANVLTF; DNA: TGTGCCAGCAGCCTCACTGGGGCCAACGTCCTGACTTTC
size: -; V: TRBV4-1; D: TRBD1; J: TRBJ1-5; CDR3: CASSLPTGIGLDQPQHF; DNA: TGCGCCAGCAGTCTGCCGACAGGGATTGGGTTGGATCAGCCCCAGCATTTT
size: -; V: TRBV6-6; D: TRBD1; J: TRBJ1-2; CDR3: CASHTGTGGGGYGYTF; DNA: TGTGCCAGCCACACCGGGACAGGGGGTGGGGGGTATGGCTACACCTTC
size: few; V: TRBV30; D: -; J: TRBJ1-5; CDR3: CAWSVGPSQPQHF; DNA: TGTGCCTGGAGTGTAGGGCCGAGTCAGCCCCAGCATTTT
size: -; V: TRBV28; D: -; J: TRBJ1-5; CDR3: CASSFIDSYSNQPQHF; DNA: TGTGCCAGCAGTTTCATAGACAGCTATAGCAATCAGCCCCAGCATTTT
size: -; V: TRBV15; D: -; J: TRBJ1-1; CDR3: CATSRDDVAFF; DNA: TGTGCCACCAGCAGAGATGATGTAGCTTTCTTT
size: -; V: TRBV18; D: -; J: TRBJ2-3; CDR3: CASSRSTDTQYF; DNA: TGTGCCAGCTCACGTAGCACAGATACGCAGTATTTT
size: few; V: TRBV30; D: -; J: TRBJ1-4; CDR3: CAWSVNHGEKLFF; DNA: TGTGCCTGGAGTGTAAACCATGGGGAAAAACTGTTTTTT
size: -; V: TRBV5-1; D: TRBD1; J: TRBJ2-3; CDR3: CASSPGQGTDTQYF; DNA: TGCGCCAGCAGCCCTGGACAGGGGACAGATACGCAGTATTTT
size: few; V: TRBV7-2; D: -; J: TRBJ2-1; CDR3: CASTLYNEQFF; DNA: TGTGCCAGCACACTTTACAATGAGCAGTTCTTC
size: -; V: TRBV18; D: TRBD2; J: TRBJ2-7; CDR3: CASSERESSYEQYF; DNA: TGTGCCAGCTCAGAGCGGGAAAGCTCCTACGAGCAGTACTTC
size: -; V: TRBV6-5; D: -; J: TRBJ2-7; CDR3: CASRNRVYYEQYF; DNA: TGTGCCAGCAGAAACAGGGTTTATTACGAGCAGTACTTC